The present entry profiles one T cell receptor beta chain with its context. Recovered participants had two consecutive negative NP/OP PCR tests, healthcare professional clearance, or symptom resolution. V was clipped by 6 bases and J by 1 base; unmatched bases: 2. This CDR3 is built from 13 residues. Looked up from germline, CDR1 is MNHEY and CDR2 is SVGAGI. Per the original methods: Estimation of nucleated cell counts relied on the amplification of reference gene primers. Generated by immunoSEQ multiplex PCR, the TCRdb table keeps only in-frame clones and is missing some. V and J calls and clone size are those listed in that table; D and trimming were worked out from the DNA. This sample yields around 330,000 clones, of which about 88% are seen a single time; roughly 2.6% belongs to the top ten. The data stem from a study of blood T cell repertoires in COVID-19.

The chain combines TRBV6-5 with TRBJ1-1, with 7 bases that match TRBD1. The source material was PBMCs or T cells enriched from blood (not recorded which). This receptor was taken from a man aged 55 to 69 who had recovered from COVID-19. CDR3 sequence (DNA): TGTGCCAGCAGCAGGGGGACGAACACTGAAGCTTTCTTT. As protein: CASSRGTNTEAFF.